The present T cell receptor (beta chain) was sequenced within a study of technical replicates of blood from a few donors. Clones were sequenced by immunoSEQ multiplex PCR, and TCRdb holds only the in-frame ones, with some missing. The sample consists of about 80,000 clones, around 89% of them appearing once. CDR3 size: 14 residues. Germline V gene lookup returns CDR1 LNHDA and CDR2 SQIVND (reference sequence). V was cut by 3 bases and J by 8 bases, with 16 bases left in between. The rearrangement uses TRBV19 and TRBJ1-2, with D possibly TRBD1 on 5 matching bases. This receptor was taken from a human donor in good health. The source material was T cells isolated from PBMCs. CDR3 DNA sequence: TGTGCCAGTAGTATCCCCATAGGGGTTGGGGGCTACACCTTC. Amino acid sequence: CASSIPIGVGGYTF.